The present T cell receptor beta chain was sequenced within a study of control samples from healthy donors and cancer patients. The table came from immunoSEQ multiplex PCR; TCRdb's copy has only in-frame clones and leaves some out. Of about 130,000 clones in the sample, just under 95% were seen once. The CDR3 length is 11 residues. V dropped 1 base and J dropped 12 bases, with 10 bases sitting between them. Germline V gives CDR1 DFQATT, CDR2 SNEGSKA (reference sequence). This chain joins TRBV20-1 and TRBJ2-1; no reliable D call. The TCR comes from a man between 18 and 35 years old in good health. The specimen was blood. In nucleotides, the CDR3 is TGCAGTGCTAGAGTGACCCAAGGGCAGTTCTTC. This translates into CSARVTQGQFF.